Here is one T cell receptor (beta chain) with its context. The target of this receptor is not known. No qualities accompany the bases; no much larger clone lies one base away. The sample is drawn from a study of post-analysis software for immune sequencing data (dated by TCRdb to between 2015 and 2016). General notes on the study: Relapsing-remitting, secondary progressive and progressive-relapsing multiple sclerosis were recorded as disease courses, and subtype annotation was lacking for some patients. The patient repertoires were compared against 11 previously published healthy control repertoires obtained from donors aged 6 to 25 years. A subset of samples was prepared in parallel using single-end sample barcoding, then pooled and co-amplified after Illumina adapter ligation. The paper as a whole reports these results and caveats: The control group was slightly older than the multiple sclerosis patient group. Significantly higher frequencies in patients than in controls were found for several TRBV segments, including TRBV5-6, TRBV5-1 and TRBV20-1. Normalized Chao1 diversity was significantly lower in multiple sclerosis patients than controls, suggesting substantial peripheral T-cell clonal expansion. Direct clustering with F measure revealed strong co-clustering of samples prepared in the same batch, which led to a batch-effect correction.

TCR beta repertoires were profiled from peripheral blood of 13 young patients with multiple sclerosis to demonstrate the VDJtools post-analysis software. The multiple sclerosis patients were children and adolescents between roughly 6 and 15 years of age. V is cut by 5 bases and J by 3 bases, and the space between the germline ends is 17 bases. CDR1 SGHTA and CDR2 FQGNSA were looked up in the germline V gene. The CDR3 numbers 16 residues from cysteine through phenylalanine. Left in the record is the CDR3 DNA by itself, 48 bases read in frame from the first base. The library was made by PCR. Sequenced using an Illumina HiSeq 2500. To reduce PCR and sequencing biases, unique molecular identifiers were built into the TCR beta cDNA libraries. Roughly 500,000 cDNA molecules were obtained per 1 to 10 million input T cells, so each molecule approximated one T cell. The patient libraries were prepared and sequenced with the same protocol used for the earlier healthy control dataset. Samples belonging to the same batch were prepared together, multiplexed and sequenced on a shared HiSeq lane. The published analysis was carried out like this. Raw barcoded reads were processed with MIGEC, discarding single-read molecular identifier groups before consensus assembly and CDR3 extraction. Clonotype tables were post-analysed with VDJtools, normalizing diversity by down-sampling all datasets to the smallest sample size. To correct batch-related cross-sample contamination, repertoire overlap clustering matched CDR3 amino acid sequences but not nucleotide sequences. Starting from the raw public reads, TCRdb applied fastp trimming at Q25, assembled clones with MiXCR and retained in-frame beta chains. Identical CDR3 proteins give one entry, which carries the most common genes and DNA. TCRdb assigned the V and J calls; the authors' analysis was not used. In all, the sample holds hundreds of thousands of distinct CDR3 sequences, and roughly three fifths of those were seen once. The leading ten clones occupy 11% of the sample.

The receptor chain draws on TRBV7-2 and TRBJ2-1, with the D call tentatively TRBD1 or TRBD2, each fitting 5 bases. Sequencing was carried out using blood. The origin of this receptor is a girl aged 2 to 9 with multiple sclerosis. DNA sequence: TGTGCCAGCAGCCCTCTTCCGGGACCCTACTACAATGAGCAGTTCTTC. This encodes CASSPLPGPYYNEQFF.